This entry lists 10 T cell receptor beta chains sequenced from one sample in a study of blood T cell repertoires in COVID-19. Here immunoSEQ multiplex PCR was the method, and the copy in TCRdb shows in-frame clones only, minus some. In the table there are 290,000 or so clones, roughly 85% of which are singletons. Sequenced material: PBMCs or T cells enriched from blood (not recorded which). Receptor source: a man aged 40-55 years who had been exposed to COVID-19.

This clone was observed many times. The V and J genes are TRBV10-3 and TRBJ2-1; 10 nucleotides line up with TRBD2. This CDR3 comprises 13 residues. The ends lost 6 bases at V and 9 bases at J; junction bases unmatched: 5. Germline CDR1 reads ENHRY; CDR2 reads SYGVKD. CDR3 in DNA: TGTGCCATCAGAGCTAGCGGGAGCCCTGAGCAGTTCTTC. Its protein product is CAIRASGSPEQFF.

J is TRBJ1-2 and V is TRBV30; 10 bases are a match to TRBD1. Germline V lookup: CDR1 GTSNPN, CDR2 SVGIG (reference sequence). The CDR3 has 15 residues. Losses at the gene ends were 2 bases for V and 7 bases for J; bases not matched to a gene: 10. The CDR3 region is CAWSPGTGVLGGYTF. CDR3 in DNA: TGTGCCTGGAGTCCCGGGACAGGGGTTTTGGGTGGCTACACCTTC.

CDR3 nucleotide sequence: TGTGCCAGCAGCTTAACCCCAGGTTTTGGGGGCGGCTACACCTTC. Protein: CASSLTPGFGGGYTF. The V call is TRBV7-3, the J call TRBJ1-2, with a tentative D call TRBD1 (6 bases). Trimming took 0 bases from V and 8 from J, leaving 16 bases between them. Germline values: CDR1 SGHTA, CDR2 FQGTGA. The CDR3 is 15 amino acids.

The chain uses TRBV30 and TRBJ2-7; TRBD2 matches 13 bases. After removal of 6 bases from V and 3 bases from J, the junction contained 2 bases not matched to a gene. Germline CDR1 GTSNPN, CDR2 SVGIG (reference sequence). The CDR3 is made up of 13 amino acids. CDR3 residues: CACRTSGSYEQYF. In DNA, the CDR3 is TGTGCCTGTCGGACTAGCGGGAGCTACGAGCAGTACTTC.

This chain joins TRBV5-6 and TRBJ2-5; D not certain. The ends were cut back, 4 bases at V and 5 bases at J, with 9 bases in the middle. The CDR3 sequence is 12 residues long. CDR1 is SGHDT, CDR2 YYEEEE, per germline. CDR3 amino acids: CASSPIDETQYF. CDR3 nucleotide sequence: TGTGCCAGCAGCCCTATCGATGAGACCCAGTACTTC.

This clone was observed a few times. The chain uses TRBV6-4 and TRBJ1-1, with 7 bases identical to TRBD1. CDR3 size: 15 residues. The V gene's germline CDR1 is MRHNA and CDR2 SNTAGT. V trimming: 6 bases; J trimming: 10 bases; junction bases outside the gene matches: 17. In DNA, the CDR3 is TGTGCCAGCAGCCCGACTGAGAGAACAGGGGCGGGAGCTTTCTTT. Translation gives CASSPTERTGAGAFF.

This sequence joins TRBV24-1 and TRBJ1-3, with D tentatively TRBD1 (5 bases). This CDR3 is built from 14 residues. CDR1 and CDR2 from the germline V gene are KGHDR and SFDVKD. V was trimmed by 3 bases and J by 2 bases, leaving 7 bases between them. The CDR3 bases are TGTGCCACCAGTGATCCGACAGCTGGAAACACCATATATTTT. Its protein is CATSDPTAGNTIYF.

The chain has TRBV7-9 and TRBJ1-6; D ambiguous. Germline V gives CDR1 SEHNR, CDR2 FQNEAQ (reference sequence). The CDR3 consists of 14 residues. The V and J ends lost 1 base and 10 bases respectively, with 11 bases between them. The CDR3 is CASSLGYGGSPLHF. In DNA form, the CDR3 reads TGTGCCAGCAGCTTAGGCTATGGAGGCTCACCCCTCCACTTT.

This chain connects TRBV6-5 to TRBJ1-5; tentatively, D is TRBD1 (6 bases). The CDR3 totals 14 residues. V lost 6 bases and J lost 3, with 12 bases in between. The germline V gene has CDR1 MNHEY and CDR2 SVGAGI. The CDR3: CASSRDNPNQPQHF. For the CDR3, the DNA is TGTGCCAGCAGCCGGGACAATCCCAATCAGCCCCAGCATTTT.

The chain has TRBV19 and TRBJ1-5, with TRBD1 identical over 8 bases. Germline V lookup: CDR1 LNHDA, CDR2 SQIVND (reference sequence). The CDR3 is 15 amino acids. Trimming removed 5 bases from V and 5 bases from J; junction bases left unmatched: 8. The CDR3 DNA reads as TGTGCCAGTAGTTACAGGGGGGATGAAGATCAGCCCCAGCATTTT. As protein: CASSYRGDEDQPQHF.